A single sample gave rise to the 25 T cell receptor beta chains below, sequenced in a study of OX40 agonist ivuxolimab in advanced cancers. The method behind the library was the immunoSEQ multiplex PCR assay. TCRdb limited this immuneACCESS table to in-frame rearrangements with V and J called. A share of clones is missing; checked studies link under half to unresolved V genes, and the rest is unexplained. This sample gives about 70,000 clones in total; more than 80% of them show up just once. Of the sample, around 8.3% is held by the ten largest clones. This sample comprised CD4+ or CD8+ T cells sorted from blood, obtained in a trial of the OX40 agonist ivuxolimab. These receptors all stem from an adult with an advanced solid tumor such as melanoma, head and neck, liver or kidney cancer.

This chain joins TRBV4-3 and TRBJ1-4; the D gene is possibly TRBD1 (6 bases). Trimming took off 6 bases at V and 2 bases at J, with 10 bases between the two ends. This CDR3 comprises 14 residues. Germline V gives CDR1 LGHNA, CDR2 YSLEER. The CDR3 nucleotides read TGCGCCAGCAGTATTGACAGGACTAATGAAAAACTGTTTTTT. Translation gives CASSIDRTNEKLFF.

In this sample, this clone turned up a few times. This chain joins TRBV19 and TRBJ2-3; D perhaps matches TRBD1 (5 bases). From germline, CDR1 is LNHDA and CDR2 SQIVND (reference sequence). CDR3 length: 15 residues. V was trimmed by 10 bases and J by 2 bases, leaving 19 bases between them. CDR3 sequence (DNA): TGTGCCACCCAGACAGCCACGTCTGACACAGATACGCAGTATTTT. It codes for CATQTATSDTDTQYF.

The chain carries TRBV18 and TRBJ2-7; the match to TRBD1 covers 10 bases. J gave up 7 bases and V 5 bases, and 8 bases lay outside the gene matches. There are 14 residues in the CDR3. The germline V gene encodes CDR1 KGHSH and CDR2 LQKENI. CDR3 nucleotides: TGTGCCAGCTCAATACAGGACAGGGGGGGAGAGCAGTACTTC. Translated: CASSIQDRGGEQYF.

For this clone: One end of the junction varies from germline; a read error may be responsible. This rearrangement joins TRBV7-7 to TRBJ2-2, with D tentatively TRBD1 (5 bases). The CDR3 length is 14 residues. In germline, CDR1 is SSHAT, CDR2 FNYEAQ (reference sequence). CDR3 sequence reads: CASRLDQGTGELFF. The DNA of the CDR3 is TGTGCTAGCAGACTCGATCAGGGCACCGGGGAGCTGTTTTTT.

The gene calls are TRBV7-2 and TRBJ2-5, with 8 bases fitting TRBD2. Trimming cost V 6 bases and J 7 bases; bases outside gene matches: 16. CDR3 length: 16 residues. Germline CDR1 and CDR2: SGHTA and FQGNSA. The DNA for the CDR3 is TGTGCCAGCAGTCAACCCTCCGAGCGGGGGCCTTCGACCCAGTACTTC. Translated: CASSQPSERGPSTQYF. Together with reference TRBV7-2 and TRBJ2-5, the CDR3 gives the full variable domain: GAGVSQSPSNKVTEKGKDVELRCDPISGHTALYWYRQSLGQGLEFLIYFQGNSAPDKSGLPSDRFSAERTGGSVSTLTIQRTQQEDSAVYLCASSQPSERGPSTQYFGPGTRLLVL.

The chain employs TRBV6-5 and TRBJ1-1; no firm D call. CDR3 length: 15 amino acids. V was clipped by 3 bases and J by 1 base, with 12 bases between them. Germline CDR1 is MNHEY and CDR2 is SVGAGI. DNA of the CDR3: TGTGCCAGCAGTTATACTGGGCCTGGGAACACTGAAGCTTTCTTT. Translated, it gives CASSYTGPGNTEAFF.

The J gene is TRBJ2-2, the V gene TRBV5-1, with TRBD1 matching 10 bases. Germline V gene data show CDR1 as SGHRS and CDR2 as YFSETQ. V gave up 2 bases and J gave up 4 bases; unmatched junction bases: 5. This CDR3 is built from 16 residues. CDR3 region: CASSLRDRGVTGELFF. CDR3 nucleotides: TGCGCCAGCAGCTTACGGGACAGGGGCGTCACCGGGGAGCTGTTTTTT.

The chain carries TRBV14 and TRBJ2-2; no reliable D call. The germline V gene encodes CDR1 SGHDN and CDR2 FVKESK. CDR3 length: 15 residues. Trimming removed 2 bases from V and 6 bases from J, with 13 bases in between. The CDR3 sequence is CASSQTPQPPGELFF. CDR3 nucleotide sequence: TGTGCCAGCAGCCAAACCCCACAGCCCCCCGGGGAGCTGTTTTTT.

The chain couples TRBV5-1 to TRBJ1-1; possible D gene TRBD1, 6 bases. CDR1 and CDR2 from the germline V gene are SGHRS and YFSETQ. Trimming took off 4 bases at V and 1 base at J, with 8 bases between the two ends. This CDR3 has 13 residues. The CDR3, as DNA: TGCGCCAGCAGCGTACAGGGGAACACTGAAGCTTTCTTT. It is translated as CASSVQGNTEAFF.

CDR3 loop: CASSFINTGELFF. The DNA for the CDR3 is TGTGCCAGCAGTTTTATTAACACCGGGGAGCTGTTTTTT. The chain links TRBV7-2 to TRBJ2-2; D gene unclear. This CDR3 region has 13 residues. The germline gives CDR1 SGHTA, CDR2 FQGNSA. Between the trimmed V and J ends, which lost 6 bases and 2 bases, there was a span of 7 bases.

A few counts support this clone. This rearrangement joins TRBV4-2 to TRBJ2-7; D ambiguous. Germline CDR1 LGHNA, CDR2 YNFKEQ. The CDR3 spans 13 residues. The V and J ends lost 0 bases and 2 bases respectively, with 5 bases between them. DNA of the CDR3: TGTGCCAGCAGCCAAGATCGACCCTACGAGCAGTACTTC. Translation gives CASSQDRPYEQYF.

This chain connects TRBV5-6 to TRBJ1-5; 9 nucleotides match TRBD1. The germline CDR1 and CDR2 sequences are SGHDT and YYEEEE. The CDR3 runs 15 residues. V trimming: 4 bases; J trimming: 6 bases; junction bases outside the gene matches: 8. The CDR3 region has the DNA TGTGCCAGCAGCCGCGGGACAGGGAAGAGTCAGCCCCAGCATTTT. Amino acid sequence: CASSRGTGKSQPQHF.

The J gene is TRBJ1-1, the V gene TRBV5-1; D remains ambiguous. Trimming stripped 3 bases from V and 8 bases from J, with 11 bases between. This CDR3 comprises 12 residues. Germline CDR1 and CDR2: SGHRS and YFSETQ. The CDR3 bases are TGCGCCAGCAGCTACAGCGGAAGAGAAGCTTTCTTT. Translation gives CASSYSGREAFF.

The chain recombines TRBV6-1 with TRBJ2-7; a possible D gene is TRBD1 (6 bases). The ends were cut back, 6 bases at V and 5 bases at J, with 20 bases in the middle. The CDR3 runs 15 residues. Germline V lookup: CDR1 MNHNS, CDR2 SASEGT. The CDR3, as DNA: TGTGCCAGCAGCGGCCGGGACACCCGCCAGGACGAGCAGTACTTC. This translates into CASSGRDTRQDEQYF.

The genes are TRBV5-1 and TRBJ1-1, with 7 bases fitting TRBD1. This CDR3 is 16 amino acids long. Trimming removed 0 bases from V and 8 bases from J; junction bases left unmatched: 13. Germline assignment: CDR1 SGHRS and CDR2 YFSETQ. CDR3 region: CASSLEGGRGSEEAFF. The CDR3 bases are TGCGCCAGCAGCTTGGAGGGAGGCAGGGGGAGCGAGGAAGCTTTCTTT.

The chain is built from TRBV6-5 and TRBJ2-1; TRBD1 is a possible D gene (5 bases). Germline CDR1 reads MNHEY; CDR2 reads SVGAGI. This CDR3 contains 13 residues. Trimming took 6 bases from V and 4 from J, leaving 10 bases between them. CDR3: CASSPPGYNEQFF. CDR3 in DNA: TGTGCCAGCAGCCCCCCAGGGTACAATGAGCAGTTCTTC.

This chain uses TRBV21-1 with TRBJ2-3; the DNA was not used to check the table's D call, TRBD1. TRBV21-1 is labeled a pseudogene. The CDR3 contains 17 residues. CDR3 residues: CASSKATGTVRTDTQYF. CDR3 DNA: TGTGCCAGCAGCAAGGCCACCGGGACAGTCCGCACAGATACGCAGTATTTT.

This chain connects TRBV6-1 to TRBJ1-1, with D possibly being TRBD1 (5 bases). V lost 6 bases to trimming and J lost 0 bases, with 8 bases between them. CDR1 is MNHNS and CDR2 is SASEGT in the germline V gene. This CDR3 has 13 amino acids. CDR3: CASRSTVNTEAFF. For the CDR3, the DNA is TGTGCCAGCAGGTCGACAGTGAACACTGAAGCTTTCTTT.

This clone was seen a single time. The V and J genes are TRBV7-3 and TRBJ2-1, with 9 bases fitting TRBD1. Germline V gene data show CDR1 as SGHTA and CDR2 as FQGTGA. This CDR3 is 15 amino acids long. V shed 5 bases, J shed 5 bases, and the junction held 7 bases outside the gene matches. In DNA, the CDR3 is TGTGCCAGCAGCCTCACAGGGGGCATCAACAATGAGCAGTTCTTC. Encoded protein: CASSLTGGINNEQFF.

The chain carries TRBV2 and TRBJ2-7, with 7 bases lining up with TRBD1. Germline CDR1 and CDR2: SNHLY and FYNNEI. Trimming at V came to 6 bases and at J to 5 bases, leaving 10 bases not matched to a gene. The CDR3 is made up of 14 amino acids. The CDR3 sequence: CASSLDRDSDEQYF. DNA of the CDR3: TGTGCCAGCAGCCTAGATAGGGACAGCGACGAGCAGTACTTC.

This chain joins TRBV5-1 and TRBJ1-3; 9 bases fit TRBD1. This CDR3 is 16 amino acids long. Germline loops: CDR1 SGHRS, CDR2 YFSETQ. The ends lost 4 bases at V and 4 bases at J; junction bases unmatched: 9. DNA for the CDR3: TGCGCCAGCAGCGAAACCGGGACAGGGTCCGGAAACACCATATATTTT. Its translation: CASSETGTGSGNTIYF.

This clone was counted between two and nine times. This CDR3 is CASSLQVNTEAFF. The CDR3 DNA is TGTGCCAGCAGCCTTCAGGTGAACACTGAAGCTTTCTTT. This chain links TRBV14 with TRBJ1-1; D is uncertain. V was shortened by 4 bases and J by 0 bases, with 6 bases between the two germline ends. Germline V gives CDR1 SGHDN, CDR2 FVKESK. The CDR3 length is 13 residues.

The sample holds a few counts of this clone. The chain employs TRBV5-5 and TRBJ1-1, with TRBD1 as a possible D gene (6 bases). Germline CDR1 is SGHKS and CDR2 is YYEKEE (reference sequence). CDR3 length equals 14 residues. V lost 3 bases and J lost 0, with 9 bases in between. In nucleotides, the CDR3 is TGTGCCAGCAGCTGGGGGCGTATGAACACTGAAGCTTTCTTT. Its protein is CASSWGRMNTEAFF.

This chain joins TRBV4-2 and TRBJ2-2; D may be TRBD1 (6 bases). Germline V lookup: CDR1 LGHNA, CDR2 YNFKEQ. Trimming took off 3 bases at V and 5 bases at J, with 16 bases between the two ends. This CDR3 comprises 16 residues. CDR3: CASSQTQGMLTGELFF. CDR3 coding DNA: TGTGCCAGCAGCCAGACACAGGGAATGCTGACCGGGGAGCTGTTTTTT.

CDR3: CARSRDRGPGHEQYF. CDR3 bases: TGTGCCAGAAGCCGGGACAGGGGGCCCGGGCACGAGCAGTACTTC. V usage is TRBV5-3 and J usage is TRBJ2-7; TRBD1 agrees at 12 bases. TRBV5-3 is identified as an open reading frame with a role that is uncertain. CDR3 length equals 15 residues. V trimming: 4 bases; J trimming: 5 bases; junction bases outside the gene matches: 7.